A selection of T cell receptor beta chains follows, all from one sample in a study of PD-1 blockade in classical Hodgkin lymphoma. Data came from immunoSEQ multiplex PCR; TCRdb stores just in-frame clones and leaves some out. The repertoire holds roughly 28,000 clones, with around 70% as singletons. The material was peripheral blood mononuclear cells (PBMCs), obtained before the second cycle of nivolumab. All receptors come from a human donor with classical Hodgkin lymphoma. Both conserved end residues are part of each CDR3. A D gene is named only where the DNA matches it firmly. Not every row has a clone size; where given, it reads once, few, many or a size class.

d_call	clone_size	v_call	j_call	cdr3_aa	cdr3_nt
NA	NA	TRBV7-9	TRBJ1-2	CASSLRQGLGYTF	TGTGCCAGCAGCTTAAGGCAGGGCTTGGGCTACACCTTC
TRBD1	NA	TRBV5-1	TRBJ1-1	CASSFGLQGSTEAFF	TGCGCCAGCAGCTTTGGACTACAGGGGAGCACTGAAGCTTTCTTT
TRBD1	once	TRBV5-6	TRBJ2-7	CASAKTGSMYEQYF	TGTGCCAGTGCCAAGACAGGGAGCATGTACGAGCAGTACTTC
NA	NA	TRBV2	TRBJ1-5	CASSEGPFWNQPQHF	TGTGCCAGCAGTGAGGGACCCTTTTGGAATCAGCCCCAGCATTTT
TRBD1	NA	TRBV7-2	TRBJ1-1	CASSLSRDRGFTEAFF	TGTGCCAGCAGCTTAAGTCGGGACAGGGGGTTCACTGAAGCTTTCTTT
TRBD1	NA	TRBV6-1	TRBJ2-7	CASRFRDRGGNEQYF	TGTGCCAGCAGATTCCGGGACAGGGGTGGGAACGAGCAGTACTTC
NA	NA	TRBV28	TRBJ2-2	CASSPNWGGELFF	TGTGCCAGCAGTCCAAACTGGGGCGGGGAGCTGTTTTTT
NA	NA	TRBV2	TRBJ1-4	CASIATRWQLDNEKLFF	TGTGCCAGCATCGCAACTCGGTGGCAGCTGGACAATGAAAAACTGTTTTTT
TRBD1	NA	TRBV27	TRBJ2-7	CASCESGTGGIEYF	TGTGCCAGCTGTGAGTCCGGGACAGGGGGCATTGAGTACTTC
NA	NA	TRBV6-5	TRBJ2-5	CASSYRPGDGETQYF	TGTGCCAGCAGTTACCGGCCAGGTGATGGGGAGACCCAGTACTTC
TRBD1	NA	TRBV18	TRBJ1-3	CASSSGQASGNTIYF	TGTGCCAGCTCGTCGGGACAGGCCTCTGGAAACACCATATATTTT
NA	NA	TRBV14	TRBJ2-2	CASSQVGTLTTGELFF	TGTGCCAGCAGCCAAGTGGGGACACTAACGACCGGGGAGCTGTTTTTT
NA	NA	TRBV19	TRBJ2-1	CASSIVSGLGEQFF	TGTGCCAGTAGTATAGTCTCGGGGCTGGGTGAGCAGTTCTTC
NA	NA	TRBV5-4	TRBJ1-2	CASSFSRPMISANYGYTF	TGTGCCAGCAGCTTCAGCAGGCCTATGATATCAGCTAACTATGGCTACACCTTC
NA	NA	TRBV6-6	TRBJ1-6	CASSYSGGEGSPLHF	TGTGCCAGCAGTTACTCCGGGGGGGAGGGTTCACCCCTCCACTTT
NA	NA	TRBV7-9	TRBJ1-1	CASSLVVNTEAFF	TGTGCCAGCAGCTTAGTGGTGAACACTGAAGCTTTCTTT
NA	NA	TRBV4-3	TRBJ2-1	CASSQDLGSWNEQFF	TGCGCCAGCAGCCAAGATCTTGGCAGTTGGAATGAGCAGTTCTTC
TRBD2	NA	TRBV27	TRBJ2-7	CASSLLREALYEQYF	TGTGCCAGCAGTTTACTGCGGGAGGCCCTCTACGAGCAGTACTTC
NA	NA	TRBV19	TRBJ2-1	CASSIMDRPSSYNEQFF	TGTGCCAGTAGTATAATGGACAGACCTTCCTCCTACAATGAGCAGTTCTTC
NA	NA	TRBV27	TRBJ1-1	CASSLNPGLSGNTEAFF	TGTGCCAGCAGTTTAAATCCAGGGCTCTCGGGGAACACTGAAGCTTTCTTT
NA	NA	TRBV6-5	TRBJ2-7	CASSSLVARAEYF	TGTGCCAGCAGTTCCCTAGTCGCCAGGGCCGAGTACTTC
NA	NA	TRBV7-2	TRBJ1-1	CASSLVLDTEAFF	TGTGCCAGCAGCTTAGTGCTGGACACTGAAGCTTTCTTT
TRBD2	NA	TRBV18	TRBJ2-5	CASSPGIAGLQETQYF	TGTGCCAGCTCACCAGGGATAGCGGGCCTACAAGAGACCCAGTACTTC
NA	NA	TRBV5-6	TRBJ1-1	CASSLSPGANTEAFF	TGTGCCAGCAGCTTGTCCCCCGGGGCGAACACTGAAGCTTTCTTT
NA	NA	TRBV5-1	TRBJ2-5	CASSLEVVQGRSQYF	TGCGCCAGCAGCTTGGAAGTGGTGCAGGGTAGGTCCCAGTACTTC
TRBD1	NA	TRBV10-2	TRBJ1-1	CASTGQGSEAFF	TGCGCCAGCACAGGACAGGGGTCTGAAGCTTTCTTT
NA	NA	TRBV9	TRBJ2-3	CASSVDPTGMITDTQYF	TGTGCCAGCAGCGTAGACCCTACAGGAATGATCACAGATACGCAGTATTTT
TRBD2	NA	TRBV7-9	TRBJ2-3	CASIPLAGVVDTQYF	TGTGCCAGCATACCACTAGCGGGAGTTGTAGATACGCAGTATTTT
NA	NA	TRBV4-3	TRBJ1-1	CASSTTRYTEAFF	TGCGCCAGCAGCACCACAAGATACACTGAAGCTTTCTTT
TRBD1	few	TRBV10-3	TRBJ1-1	CAISPGGTEAFF	TGTGCCATCAGTCCAGGGGGCACTGAAGCTTTCTTT
NA	NA	TRBV6-5	TRBJ1-1	CASSSSGLGTEAFF	TGTGCCAGCAGTAGTTCAGGGTTGGGCACTGAAGCTTTCTTT
NA	NA	TRBV19	TRBJ1-6	CASTWLGGNSPLHF	TGTGCCAGTACATGGTTAGGTGGCAATTCACCCCTCCACTTT
NA	few	TRBV10-2	TRBJ1-4	CASKRNEKLFF	TGCGCCAGCAAGAGGAATGAAAAACTGTTTTTT
TRBD2	NA	TRBV5-4	TRBJ2-1	CASSLGLAGEFSEQFF	TGTGCCAGCAGCTTGGGTCTAGCGGGAGAATTTAGTGAGCAGTTCTTC
TRBD1	NA	TRBV7-6	TRBJ1-6	CASSGTGGNMNSPLHF	TGTGCCAGCAGCGGGACAGGGGGCAACATGAATTCACCCCTCCACTTT
NA	NA	TRBV6-5	TRBJ1-1	CASKPTIWGTEAFF	TGTGCCAGCAAGCCGACAATCTGGGGGACTGAAGCTTTCTTT
TRBD1	NA	TRBV28	TRBJ1-2	CASSWGQSFYGYTF	TGTGCCAGCAGTTGGGGACAGTCTTTCTATGGCTACACCTTC